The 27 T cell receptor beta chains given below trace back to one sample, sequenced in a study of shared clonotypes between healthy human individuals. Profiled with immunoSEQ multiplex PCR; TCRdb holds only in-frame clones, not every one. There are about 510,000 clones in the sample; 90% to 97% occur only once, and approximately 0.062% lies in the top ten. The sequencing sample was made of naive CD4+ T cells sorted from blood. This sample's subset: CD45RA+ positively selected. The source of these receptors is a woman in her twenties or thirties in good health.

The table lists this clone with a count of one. CDR3 bases: TGTGCCAGCAATAAGTGGAGCGGGGGCTCCTACGAGCAGTACTTC. Encoded protein: CASNKWSGGSYEQYF. The chain uses TRBV6-5 and TRBJ2-7; 8 bases map to TRBD2. Trimming took 7 bases from V and 0 from J; bases not matched to a gene: 8. The CDR3 has 15 residues. Per the germline V gene, CDR1 is MNHEY and CDR2 is SVGAGI.

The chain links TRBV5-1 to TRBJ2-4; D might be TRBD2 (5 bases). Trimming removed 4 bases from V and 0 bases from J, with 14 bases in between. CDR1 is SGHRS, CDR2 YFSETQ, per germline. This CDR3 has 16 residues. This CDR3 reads CASSPTGEGAKNIQYF. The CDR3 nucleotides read TGCGCCAGCAGCCCCACTGGCGAGGGAGCCAAAAACATTCAGTACTTC.

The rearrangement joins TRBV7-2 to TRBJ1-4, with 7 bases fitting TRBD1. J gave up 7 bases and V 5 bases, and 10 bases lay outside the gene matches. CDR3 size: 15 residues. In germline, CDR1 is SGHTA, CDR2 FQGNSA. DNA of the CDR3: TGTGCCAGCAGCGGACGACAGGGATGGGGTGAAAAACTGTTTTTT. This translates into CASSGRQGWGEKLFF.

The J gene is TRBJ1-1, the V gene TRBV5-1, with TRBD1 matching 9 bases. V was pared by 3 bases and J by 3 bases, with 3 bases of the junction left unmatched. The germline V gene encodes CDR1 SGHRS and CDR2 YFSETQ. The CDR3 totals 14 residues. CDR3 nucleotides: TGCGCCAGCAGCTGGGACAGGGAGGACACTGAAGCTTTCTTT. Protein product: CASSWDREDTEAFF.

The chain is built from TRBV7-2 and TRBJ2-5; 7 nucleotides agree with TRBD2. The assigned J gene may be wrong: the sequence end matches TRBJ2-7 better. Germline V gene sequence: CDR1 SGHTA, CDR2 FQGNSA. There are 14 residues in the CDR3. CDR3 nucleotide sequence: TGTGCCAGCAGCCTCCAGCGGGACTCCTACGAGCAGTACTTC. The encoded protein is CASSLQRDSYEQYF.

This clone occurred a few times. The CDR3: CASSMGLQPQHF. In DNA, the CDR3 is TGTGCCAGTAGTATGGGTCTGCAGCCCCAGCATTTT. This chain connects TRBV19 to TRBJ1-5; D not resolved. Germline-derived CDR1 and CDR2 are LNHDA and SQIVND (reference sequence). The V end lost 3 bases, the J end lost 7 bases, and 7 bases lay between the germline ends. The CDR3 sequence is 12 residues long.

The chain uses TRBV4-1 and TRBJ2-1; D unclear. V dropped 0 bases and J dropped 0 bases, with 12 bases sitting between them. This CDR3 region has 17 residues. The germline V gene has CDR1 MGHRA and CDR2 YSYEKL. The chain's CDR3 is CASSQEVGAGSYNEQFF. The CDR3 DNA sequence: TGCGCCAGCAGCCAAGAAGTGGGTGCAGGCTCCTACAATGAGCAGTTCTTC.

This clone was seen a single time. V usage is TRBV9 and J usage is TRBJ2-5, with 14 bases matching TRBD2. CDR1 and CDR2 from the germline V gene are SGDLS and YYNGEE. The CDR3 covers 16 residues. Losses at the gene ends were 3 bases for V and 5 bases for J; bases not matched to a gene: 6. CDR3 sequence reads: CASSEGGLAGVETQYF. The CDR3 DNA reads TGTGCCAGCAGCGAGGGGGGACTAGCGGGAGTTGAGACCCAGTACTTC.

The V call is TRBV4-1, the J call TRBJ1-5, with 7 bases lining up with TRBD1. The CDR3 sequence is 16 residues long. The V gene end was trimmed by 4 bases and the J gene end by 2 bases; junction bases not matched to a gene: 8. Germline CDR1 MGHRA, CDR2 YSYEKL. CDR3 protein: CASSPGGRGGNQPQHF. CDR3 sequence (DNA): TGCGCCAGCAGCCCAGGGGGGAGGGGAGGCAATCAGCCCCAGCATTTT.

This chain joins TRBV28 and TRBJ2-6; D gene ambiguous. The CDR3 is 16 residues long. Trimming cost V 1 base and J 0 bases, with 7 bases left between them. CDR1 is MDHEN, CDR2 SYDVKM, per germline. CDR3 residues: CASSLFAISGANVLTF. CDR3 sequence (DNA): TGTGCCAGCAGTTTATTCGCCATCTCTGGGGCCAACGTCCTGACTTTC. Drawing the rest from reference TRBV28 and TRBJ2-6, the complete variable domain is DVKVTQSSRYLVKRTGEKVFLECVQDMDHENMFWYRQDPGLGLRLIYFSYDVKMKEKGDIPEGYSVSREKKERFSLILESASTNQTSMYLCASSLFAISGANVLTFGAGSRLTVL.

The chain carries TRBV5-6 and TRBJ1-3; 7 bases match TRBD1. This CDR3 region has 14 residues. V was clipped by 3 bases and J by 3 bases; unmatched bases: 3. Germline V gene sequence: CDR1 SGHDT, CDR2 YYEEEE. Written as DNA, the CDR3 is TGTGCCAGCAGCTCACAGGGGTATGGAAACACCATATATTTT. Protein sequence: CASSSQGYGNTIYF.

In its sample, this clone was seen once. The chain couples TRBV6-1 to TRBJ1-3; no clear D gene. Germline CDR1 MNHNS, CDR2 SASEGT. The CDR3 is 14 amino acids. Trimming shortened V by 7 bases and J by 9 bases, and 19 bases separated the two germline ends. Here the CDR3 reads CASTAGSRRGTIYF. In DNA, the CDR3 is TGTGCCAGCACCGCGGGGAGCCGACGGGGCACCATATATTTT.

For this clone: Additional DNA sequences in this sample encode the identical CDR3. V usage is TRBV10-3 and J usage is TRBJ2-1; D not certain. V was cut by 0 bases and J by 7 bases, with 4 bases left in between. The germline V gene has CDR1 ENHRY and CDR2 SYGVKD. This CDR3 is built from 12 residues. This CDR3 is CAISESANEQFF. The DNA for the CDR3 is TGTGCCATCAGTGAGTCCGCGAATGAGCAGTTCTTC.

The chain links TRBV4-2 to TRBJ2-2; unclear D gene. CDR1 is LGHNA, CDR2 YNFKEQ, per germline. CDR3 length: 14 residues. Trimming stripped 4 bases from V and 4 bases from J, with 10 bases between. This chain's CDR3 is CASSPGSVTGELFF. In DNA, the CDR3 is TGTGCCAGCAGCCCCGGTTCGGTCACCGGGGAGCTGTTTTTT.

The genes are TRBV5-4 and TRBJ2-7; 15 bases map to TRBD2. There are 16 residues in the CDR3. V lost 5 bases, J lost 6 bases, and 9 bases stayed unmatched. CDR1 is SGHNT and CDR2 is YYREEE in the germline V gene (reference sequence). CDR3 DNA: TGTGCCAGCAGTCCAGGACTAGCGGGAGGGCCGGGCGAGCAGTACTTC. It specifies CASSPGLAGGPGEQYF.

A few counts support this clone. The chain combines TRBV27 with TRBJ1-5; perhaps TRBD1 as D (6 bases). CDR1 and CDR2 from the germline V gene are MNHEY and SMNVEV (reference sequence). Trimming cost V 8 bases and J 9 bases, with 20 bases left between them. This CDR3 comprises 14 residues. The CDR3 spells CASGPGHTNGPQHF. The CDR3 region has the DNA TGTGCCAGCGGACCGGGACACACAAACGGGCCCCAGCATTTT.

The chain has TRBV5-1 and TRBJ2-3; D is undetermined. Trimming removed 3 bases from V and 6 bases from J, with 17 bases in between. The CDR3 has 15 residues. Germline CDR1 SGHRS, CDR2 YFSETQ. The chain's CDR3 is CASSSEPHYTDTQYF. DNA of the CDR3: TGCGCCAGCAGCTCGGAACCCCATTATACGGATACGCAGTATTTT. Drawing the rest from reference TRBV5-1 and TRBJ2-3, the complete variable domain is KAGVTQTPRYLIKTRGQQVTLSCSPISGHRSVSWYQQTPGQGLQFLFEYFSETQRNKGNFPGRFSGRQFSNSRSEMNVSTLELGDSALYLCASSSEPHYTDTQYFGPGTRLTVL.

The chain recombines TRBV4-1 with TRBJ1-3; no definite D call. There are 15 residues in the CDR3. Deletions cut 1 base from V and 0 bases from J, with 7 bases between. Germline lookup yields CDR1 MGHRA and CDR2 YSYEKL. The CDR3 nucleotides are TGCGCCAGCAGCCAAGCCCATAGCTCTGGAAACACCATATATTTT. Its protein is CASSQAHSSGNTIYF.

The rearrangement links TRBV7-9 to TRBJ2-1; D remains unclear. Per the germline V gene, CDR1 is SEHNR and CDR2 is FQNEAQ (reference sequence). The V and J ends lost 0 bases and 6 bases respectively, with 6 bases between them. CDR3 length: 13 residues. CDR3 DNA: TGTGCCAGCAGCTTAGCGCGAGTCAATGAGCAGTTCTTC. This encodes CASSLARVNEQFF.

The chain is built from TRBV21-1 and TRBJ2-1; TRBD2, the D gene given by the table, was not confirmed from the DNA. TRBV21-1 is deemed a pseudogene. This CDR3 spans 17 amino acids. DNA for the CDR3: TGTGCCAGCAGCTCCCACAAGTATACTAGCGGGGTTCCGGTGCAGTTCTTC. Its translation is CASSSHKYTSGVPVQFF.

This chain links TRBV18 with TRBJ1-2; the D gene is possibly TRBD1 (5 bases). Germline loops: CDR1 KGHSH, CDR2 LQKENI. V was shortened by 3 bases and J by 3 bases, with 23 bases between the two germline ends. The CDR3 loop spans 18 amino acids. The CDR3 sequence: CASSPRVWAGLFDYGYTF. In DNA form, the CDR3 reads TGTGCCAGCTCACCCCGCGTCTGGGCAGGGTTGTTTGACTATGGCTACACCTTC. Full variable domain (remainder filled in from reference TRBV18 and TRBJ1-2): NAGVMQNPRHLVRRRGQEARLRCSPMKGHSHVYWYRQLPEEGLKFMVYLQKENIIDESGMPKERFSAEFPKEGPSILRIQQVVRGDSAAYFCASSPRVWAGLFDYGYTFGSGTRLTVV.

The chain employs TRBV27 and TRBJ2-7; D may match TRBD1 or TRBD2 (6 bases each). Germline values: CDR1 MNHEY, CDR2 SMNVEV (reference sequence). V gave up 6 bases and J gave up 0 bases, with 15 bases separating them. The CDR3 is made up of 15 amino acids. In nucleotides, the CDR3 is TGTGCCAGCAGGGGGGGCCGCCAGAGCTCCTACGAGCAGTACTTC. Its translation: CASRGGRQSSYEQYF.

The CDR3 nucleotides read TGTGCCAGCAGCTTAGCATTGGACTCGACAGTTTCCGAGCAGTACTTC. Translated, it gives CASSLALDSTVSEQYF. The chain joins TRBV11-2 to TRBJ2-7, with D perhaps TRBD1 or TRBD2 (5 bases each). The CDR3 is 16 amino acids. CDR1 is SGHAT and CDR2 is FQNNGV in the germline V gene. V shed 1 base and J shed 6 bases, with 19 bases lying between them.

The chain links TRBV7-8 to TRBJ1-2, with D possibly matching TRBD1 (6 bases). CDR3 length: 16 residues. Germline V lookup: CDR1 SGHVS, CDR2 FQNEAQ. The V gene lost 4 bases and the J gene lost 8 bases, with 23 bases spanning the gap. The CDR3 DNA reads TGTGCCAGCAGCTACCAACAGGGTTGGGTCGAGGGCGGCTACACCTTC. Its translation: CASSYQQGWVEGGYTF.

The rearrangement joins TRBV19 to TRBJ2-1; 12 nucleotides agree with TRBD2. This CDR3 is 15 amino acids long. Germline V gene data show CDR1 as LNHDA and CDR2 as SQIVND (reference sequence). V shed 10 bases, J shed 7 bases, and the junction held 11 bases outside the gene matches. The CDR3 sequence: CATSSGRAIGNEQFF. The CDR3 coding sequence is TGTGCCACCTCTAGCGGGAGGGCGATTGGGAATGAGCAGTTCTTC.

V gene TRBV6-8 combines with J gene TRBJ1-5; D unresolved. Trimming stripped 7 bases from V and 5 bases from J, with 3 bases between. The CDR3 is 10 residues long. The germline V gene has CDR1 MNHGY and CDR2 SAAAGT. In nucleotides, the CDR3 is TGTGCCAGCAAGCATCAGCCCCAGCATTTT. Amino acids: CASKHQPQHF.

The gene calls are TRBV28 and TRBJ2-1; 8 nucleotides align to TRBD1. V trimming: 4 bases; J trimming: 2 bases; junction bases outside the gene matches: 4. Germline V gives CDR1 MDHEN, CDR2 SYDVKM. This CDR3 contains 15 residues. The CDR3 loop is CASSSWDRTYNEQFF. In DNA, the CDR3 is TGTGCCAGCAGTTCTTGGGACAGGACCTACAATGAGCAGTTCTTC.